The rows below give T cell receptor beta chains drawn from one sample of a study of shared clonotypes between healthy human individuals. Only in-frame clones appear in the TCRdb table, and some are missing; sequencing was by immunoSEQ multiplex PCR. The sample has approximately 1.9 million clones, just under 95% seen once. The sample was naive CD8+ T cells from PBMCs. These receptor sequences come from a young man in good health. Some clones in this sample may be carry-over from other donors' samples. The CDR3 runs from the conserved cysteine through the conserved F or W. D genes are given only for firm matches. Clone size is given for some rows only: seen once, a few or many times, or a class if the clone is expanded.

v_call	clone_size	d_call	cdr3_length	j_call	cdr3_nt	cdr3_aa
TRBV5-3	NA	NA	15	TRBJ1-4	TGTGCCAGAAGCTTGCGAGGGCAGGGGAGTGAAAAACTGTTTTTT	CARSLRGQGSEKLFF
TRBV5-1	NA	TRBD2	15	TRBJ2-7	TGCGCCAGCAGCTTAGGGGTCCTAGCGGACTACGAGCAGTACTTC	CASSLGVLADYEQYF
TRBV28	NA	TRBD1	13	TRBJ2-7	TGTGCCAGCAAGCGGACAGGGGCCTACGAGCAGTACTTC	CASKRTGAYEQYF
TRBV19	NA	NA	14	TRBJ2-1	TGTGCCAGTAGTATCGGAGTGCCCTACAATGAGCAGTTCTTC	CASSIGVPYNEQFF
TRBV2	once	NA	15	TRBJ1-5	TGTGCCAGCAGTTTTGGTTCAGGGCGAAATCAGCCCCAGCATTTT	CASSFGSGRNQPQHF
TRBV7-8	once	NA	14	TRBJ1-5	TGTGCCAGCAGCTTAGAGGCGGAGGGTCAGCCCCAGCATTTT	CASSLEAEGQPQHF
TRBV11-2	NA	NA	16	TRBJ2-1	TGTGCCAGCAGCTTAGGTTGGGGGGCCCATCTCAATGAGCAGTTCTTC	CASSLGWGAHLNEQFF
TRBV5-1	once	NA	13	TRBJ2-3	TGCGCCAGCAGTGGTGATAGCACAGATACGCAGTATTTT	CASSGDSTDTQYF
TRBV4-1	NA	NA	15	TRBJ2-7	TGCGCCAGCAGCCAAGTTGGGACCGGGCCATGGGAGCAGTACTTC	CASSQVGTGPWEQYF
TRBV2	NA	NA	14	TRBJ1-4	TGTGCCAGCAGGAGAGGTCGAGGGCCTGAAAAACTGTTTTTT	CASRRGRGPEKLFF
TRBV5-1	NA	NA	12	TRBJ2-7	TGCGCCAGCAGCTTAGAGTCCTACGAGCAGTACTTC	CASSLESYEQYF
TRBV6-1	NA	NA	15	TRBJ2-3	TGTGCCAGCAGTACCAGGGATCGGGGCACAGATACGCAGTATTTT	CASSTRDRGTDTQYF
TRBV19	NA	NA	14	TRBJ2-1	TGTGCCGGCTCTGCTGGAGGGGGGGGCAATGAGCAGTTCTTC	CAGSAGGGGNEQFF
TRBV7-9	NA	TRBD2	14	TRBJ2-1	TGTGCCCAAACTCCTAGCGGTTCCTACAATGAGCAGTTCTTC	CAQTPSGSYNEQFF
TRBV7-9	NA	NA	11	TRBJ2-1	TGTGCCAGCAGCCTCCGTGAGGGGCAGTTCTTC	CASSLREGQFF
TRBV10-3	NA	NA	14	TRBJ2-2	TGTGCCATCAGTGATGTACTACATCCCGGGGAGCTGTTTTTT	CAISDVLHPGELFF
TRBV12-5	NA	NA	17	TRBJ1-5	TGTGCTAGTGGTTTGCCCCCAGGGCTTGGGGGCAATCAGCCCCAGCATTTT	CASGLPPGLGGNQPQHF
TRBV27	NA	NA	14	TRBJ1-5	TGTGCCAGCAGCCCCAACACAAGCAATCAGCCCCAGCATTTT	CASSPNTSNQPQHF
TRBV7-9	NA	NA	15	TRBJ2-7	TGTGCCAGCAGCGGCGGCGATAACCCTTTCTACGAGCAGTACTTC	CASSGGDNPFYEQYF
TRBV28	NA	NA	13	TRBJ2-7	TGTGCCAGCAGCCCCCCCGGGGTAGGCGAGCAGTACTTC	CASSPPGVGEQYF
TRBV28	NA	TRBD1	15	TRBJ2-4	TGTGCCAGCAGTTGGACTGGACAGGGGAAAAACATTCAGTACTTC	CASSWTGQGKNIQYF
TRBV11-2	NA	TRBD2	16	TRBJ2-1	TGTGCCAGCAGCTCCCAACCGACTAGCGGCGGCAATGAGCAGTTCTTC	CASSSQPTSGGNEQFF
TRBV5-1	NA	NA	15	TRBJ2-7	TGCGCCAGCAGCTTGGAAAGCAGGGCAAGAGACGAGCAGTACTTC	CASSLESRARDEQYF
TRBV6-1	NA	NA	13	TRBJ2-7	TGTGCCAGCTCTGTACTACCGCAATACGAGCAGTACTTC	CASSVLPQYEQYF
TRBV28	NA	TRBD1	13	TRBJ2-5	TGTGCCAGCAGTTCTGACAGGGAAGAGACCCAGTACTTC	CASSSDREETQYF
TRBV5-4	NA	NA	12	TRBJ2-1	TGTGCCAGCAGCTGGCAGACGCCAGGGGAGTTCTTC	CASSWQTPGEFF
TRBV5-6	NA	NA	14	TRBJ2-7	TGTGCCAGCAGCTTGGGGCAGGGGCTATACGAGCAGTACTTC	CASSLGQGLYEQYF
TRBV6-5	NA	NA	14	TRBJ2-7	TGTGCCAGCAGCCAGGGGAGAGGCGTCGACGAGCAGTACTTC	CASSQGRGVDEQYF
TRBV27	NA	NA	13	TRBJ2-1	TGTGCCAGCAGTCTAAGCAGCTACAATGAGCAGTTCTTC	CASSLSSYNEQFF
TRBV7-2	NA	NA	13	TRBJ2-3	TGTGCCAGCAGCCCCTATTCCCCAGATACGCAGTATTTT	CASSPYSPDTQYF
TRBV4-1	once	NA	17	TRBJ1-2	TGCGCCAGCAGCCAGAGAAACCGGGACGGATTTGCCTATGGCTACACCTTC	CASSQRNRDGFAYGYTF
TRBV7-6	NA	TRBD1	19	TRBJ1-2	TGTGCCAGCACCCAATTCCCTCGGGACAGAACGTTTTCTAACTATGGCTACACCTTC	CASTQFPRDRTFSNYGYTF
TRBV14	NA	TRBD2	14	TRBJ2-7	TGTGCCAGCAGCCCCGGACTAGCTGGCTACGAGCAGTACTTC	CASSPGLAGYEQYF
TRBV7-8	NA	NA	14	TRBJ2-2	TGTGCCAGCTGTCAAGAAGCGAACACCGGGGAGCTGTTTTTT	CASCQEANTGELFF
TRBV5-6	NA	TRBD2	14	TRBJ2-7	TGTGCCAGCAGCTCCCGACTAGCTTGGGGCGAGCAGTACTTC	CASSSRLAWGEQYF
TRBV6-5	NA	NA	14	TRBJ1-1	TGTGCCAGCAGTTACCAGGGAGGTAGCACTGAAGCTTTCTTT	CASSYQGGSTEAFF
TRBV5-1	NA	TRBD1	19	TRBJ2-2	TGCGCCAGCAGCTTGATCTTCGCCAGGGGGCCGATGAACACCGGGGAGCTGTTTTTT	CASSLIFARGPMNTGELFF
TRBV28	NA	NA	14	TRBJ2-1	TGTGCCAGCAGCTCCCCCGGGATATACAATGAGCAGTTCTTC	CASSSPGIYNEQFF
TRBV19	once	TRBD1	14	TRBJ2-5	TGTGCCAGTAGTATGGCAGGGGGACAAGAGACCCAGTACTTC	CASSMAGGQETQYF
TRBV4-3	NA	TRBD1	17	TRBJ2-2	TGCGCCAGCAGCCAAAACAGCAGGGGGCGGTCGATCGGGGAGCTGTTTTTT	CASSQNSRGRSIGELFF
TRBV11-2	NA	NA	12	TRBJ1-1	TGTGCCAGCAACGGCCTACACAATGAAGCTTTCTTT	CASNGLHNEAFF
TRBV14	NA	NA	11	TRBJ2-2	TGTGCCAGCAGCGCGGGGGCGGAGCTGTTTTTT	CASSAGAELFF
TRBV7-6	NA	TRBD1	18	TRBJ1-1	TGTGCCAGCAGCTTACGTAAATGGGACAGGGTAGTGAACACTGAAGCTTTCTTT	CASSLRKWDRVVNTEAFF
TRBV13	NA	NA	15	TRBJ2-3	TGTGCCAGCAGCCCCAGTCAGCGGAGCACAGATACGCAGTATTTT	CASSPSQRSTDTQYF
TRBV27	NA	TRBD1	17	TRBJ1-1	TGTGCCAGCAGTTTAATACAGGGGGCGCGTTGGGACACTGAAGCTTTCTTT	CASSLIQGARWDTEAFF
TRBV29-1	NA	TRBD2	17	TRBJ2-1	TGCAGCGTTGAAACCCGAAGGGGACTAGCGGGAATGGATGAGCAGTTCTTC	CSVETRRGLAGMDEQFF
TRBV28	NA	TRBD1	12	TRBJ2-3	TGTGCCACCGGACAGGGGACAGATACGCAGTATTTT	CATGQGTDTQYF
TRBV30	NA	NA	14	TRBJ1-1	TGTGCCTGGAGTTCTCTTGCATGGGTGGCTGAAGCTTTCTTT	CAWSSLAWVAEAFF